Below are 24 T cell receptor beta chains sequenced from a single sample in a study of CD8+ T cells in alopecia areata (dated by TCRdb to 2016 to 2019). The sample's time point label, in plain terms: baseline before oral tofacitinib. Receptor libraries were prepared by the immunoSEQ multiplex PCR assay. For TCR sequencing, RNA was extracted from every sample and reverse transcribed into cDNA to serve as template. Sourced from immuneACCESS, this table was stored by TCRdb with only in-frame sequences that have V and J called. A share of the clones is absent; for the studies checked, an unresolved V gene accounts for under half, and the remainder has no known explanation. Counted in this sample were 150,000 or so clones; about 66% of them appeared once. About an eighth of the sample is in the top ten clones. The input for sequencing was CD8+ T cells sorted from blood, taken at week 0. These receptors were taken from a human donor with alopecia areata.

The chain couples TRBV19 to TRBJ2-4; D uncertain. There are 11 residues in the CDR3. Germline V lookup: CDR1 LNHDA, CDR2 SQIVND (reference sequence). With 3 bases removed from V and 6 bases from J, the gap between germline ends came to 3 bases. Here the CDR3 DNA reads TGTGCCAGTAGTATCGGAAACATTCAGTACTTC. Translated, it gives CASSIGNIQYF.

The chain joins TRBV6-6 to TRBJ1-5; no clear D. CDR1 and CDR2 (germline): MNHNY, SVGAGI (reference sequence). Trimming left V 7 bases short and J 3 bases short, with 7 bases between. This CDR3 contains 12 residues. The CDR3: CASNSDNQPQHF. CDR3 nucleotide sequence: TGTGCCAGCAACAGTGACAATCAGCCCCAGCATTTT.

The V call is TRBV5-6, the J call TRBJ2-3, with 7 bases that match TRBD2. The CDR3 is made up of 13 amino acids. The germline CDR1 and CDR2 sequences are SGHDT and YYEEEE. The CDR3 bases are TGTGTCGGTCAGCGGGGTAGCACAGATACGCAGTATTTT. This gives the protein CVGQRGSTDTQYF.

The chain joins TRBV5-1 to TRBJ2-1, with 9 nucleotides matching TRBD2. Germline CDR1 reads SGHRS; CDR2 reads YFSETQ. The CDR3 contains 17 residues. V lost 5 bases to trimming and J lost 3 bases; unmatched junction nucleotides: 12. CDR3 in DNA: TGCGCCAGCAGGGCCCGGGCTAGCGGGGCATACTACAATGAGCAGTTCTTC. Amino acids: CASRARASGAYYNEQFF.

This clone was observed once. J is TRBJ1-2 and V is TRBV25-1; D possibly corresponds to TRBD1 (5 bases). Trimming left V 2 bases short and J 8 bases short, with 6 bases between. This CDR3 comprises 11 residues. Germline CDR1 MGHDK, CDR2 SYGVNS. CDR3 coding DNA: TGTGCCAGCAGTGAAAGGGGAGGCTACACCTTC. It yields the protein CASSERGGYTF.

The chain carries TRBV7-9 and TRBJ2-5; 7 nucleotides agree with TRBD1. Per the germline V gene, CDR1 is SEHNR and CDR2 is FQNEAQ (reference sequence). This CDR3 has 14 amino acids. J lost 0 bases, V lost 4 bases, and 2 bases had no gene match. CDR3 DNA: TGTGCCAGCAGCTCGGGACAGTACCAAGAGACCCAGTACTTC. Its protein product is CASSSGQYQETQYF.

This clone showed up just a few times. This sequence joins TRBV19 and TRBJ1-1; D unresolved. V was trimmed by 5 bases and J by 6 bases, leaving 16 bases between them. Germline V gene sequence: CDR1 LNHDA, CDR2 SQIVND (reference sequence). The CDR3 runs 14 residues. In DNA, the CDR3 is TGTGCCAGTAGTTCTCTGGAAGGGCGATCTGAAGCTTTCTTT. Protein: CASSSLEGRSEAFF. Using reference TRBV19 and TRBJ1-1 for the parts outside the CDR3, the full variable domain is DGGITQSPKYLFRKEGQNVTLSCEQNLNHDAMYWYRQDPGQGLRLIYYSQIVNDFQKGDIAEGYSVSREKKESFPLTVTSAQKNPTAFYLCASSSLEGRSEAFFGQGTRLTVV.

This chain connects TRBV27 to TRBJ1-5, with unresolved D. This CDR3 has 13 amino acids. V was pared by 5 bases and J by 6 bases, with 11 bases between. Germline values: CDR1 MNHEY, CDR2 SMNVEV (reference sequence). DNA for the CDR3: TGTGCCAGCAGTCCCTGGCTCGGTCAGCCCCAGCATTTT. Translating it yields CASSPWLGQPQHF.

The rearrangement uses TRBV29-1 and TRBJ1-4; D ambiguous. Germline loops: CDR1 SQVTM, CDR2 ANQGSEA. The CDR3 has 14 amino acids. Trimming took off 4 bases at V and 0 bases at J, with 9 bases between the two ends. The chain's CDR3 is CSVVEEATNEKLFF. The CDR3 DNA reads TGCAGCGTTGTAGAGGAGGCAACTAATGAAAAACTGTTTTTT.

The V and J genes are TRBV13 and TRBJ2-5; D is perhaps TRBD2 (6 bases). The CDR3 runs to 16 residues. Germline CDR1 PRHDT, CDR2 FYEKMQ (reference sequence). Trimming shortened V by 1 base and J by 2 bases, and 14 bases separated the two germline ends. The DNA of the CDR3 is TGTGCCAGCAGCTTAGTCGATGGAGGGGAGCAAGAGACCCAGTACTTC. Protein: CASSLVDGGEQETQYF.

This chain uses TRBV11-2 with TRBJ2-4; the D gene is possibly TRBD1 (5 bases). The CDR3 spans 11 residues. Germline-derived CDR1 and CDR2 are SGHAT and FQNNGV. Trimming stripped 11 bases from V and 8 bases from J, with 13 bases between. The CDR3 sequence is CAGRVGDIQYF. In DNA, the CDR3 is TGTGCCGGACGTGTAGGGGACATTCAGTACTTC.

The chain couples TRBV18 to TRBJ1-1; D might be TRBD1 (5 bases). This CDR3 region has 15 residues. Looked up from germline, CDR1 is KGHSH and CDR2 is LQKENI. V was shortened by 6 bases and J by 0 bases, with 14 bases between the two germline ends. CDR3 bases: TGTGCCAGCTCGCCCGGTCGGGGGATGAACACTGAAGCTTTCTTT. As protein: CASSPGRGMNTEAFF.

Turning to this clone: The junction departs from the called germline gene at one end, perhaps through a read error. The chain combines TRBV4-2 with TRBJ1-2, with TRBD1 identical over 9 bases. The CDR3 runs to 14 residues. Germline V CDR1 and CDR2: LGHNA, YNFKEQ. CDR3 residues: CASSQPGQGIGYTF. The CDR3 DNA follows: TGTGCCAGCAGCCAACCGGGACAGGGAATAGGCTATACCTTC.

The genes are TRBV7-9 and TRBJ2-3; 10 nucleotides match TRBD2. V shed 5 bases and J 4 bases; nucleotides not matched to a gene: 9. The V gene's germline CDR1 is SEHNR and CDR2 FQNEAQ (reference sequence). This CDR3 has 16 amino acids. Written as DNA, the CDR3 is TGTGCCAGCAGCCGTACACTAGCGGGGTTATCAGATACGCAGTATTTT. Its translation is CASSRTLAGLSDTQYF.

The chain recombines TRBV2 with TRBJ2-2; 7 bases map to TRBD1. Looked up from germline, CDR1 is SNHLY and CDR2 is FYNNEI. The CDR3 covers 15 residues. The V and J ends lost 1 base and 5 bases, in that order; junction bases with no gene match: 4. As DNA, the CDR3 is TGTGCCAGCAGTGAAGAGACAGGGAAAACCGGGGAGCTGTTTTTT. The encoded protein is CASSEETGKTGELFF.

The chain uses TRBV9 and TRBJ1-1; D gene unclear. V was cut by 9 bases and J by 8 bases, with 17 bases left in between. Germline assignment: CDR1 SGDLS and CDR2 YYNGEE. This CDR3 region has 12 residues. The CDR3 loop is CANHMVGSEAFF. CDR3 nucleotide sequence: TGTGCCAATCACATGGTGGGTTCCGAAGCTTTCTTT. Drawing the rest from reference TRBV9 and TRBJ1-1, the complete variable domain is DSGVTQTPKHLITATGQRVTLRCSPRSGDLSVYWYQQSLDQGLQFLIQYYNGEERAKGNILERFSAQQFPDLHSELNLSSLELGDSALYFCANHMVGSEAFFGQGTRLTVV.

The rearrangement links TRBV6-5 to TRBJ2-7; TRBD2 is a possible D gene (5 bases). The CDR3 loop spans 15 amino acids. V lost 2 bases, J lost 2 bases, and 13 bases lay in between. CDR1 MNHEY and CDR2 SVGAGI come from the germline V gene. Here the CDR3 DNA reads TGTGCCAGCAGTTACGGTAGCGACTCCACCTACGAGCAGTACTTC. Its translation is CASSYGSDSTYEQYF.

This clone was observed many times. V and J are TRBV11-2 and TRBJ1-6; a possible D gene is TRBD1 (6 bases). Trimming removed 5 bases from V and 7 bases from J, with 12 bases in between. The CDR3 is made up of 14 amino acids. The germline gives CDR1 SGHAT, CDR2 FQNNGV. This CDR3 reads CASSNRDINSPLHF. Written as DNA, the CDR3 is TGTGCCAGCAGCAACCGGGACATAAATTCACCCCTCCACTTT.

The CDR3 coding sequence is TGTGCCAGCTCACCGGACCGATCCTACGAGCAGTACTTC. This gives the protein CASSPDRSYEQYF. The V gene is TRBV18, the J gene TRBJ2-7; D is undetermined. This CDR3 region has 13 residues. The germline V gene has CDR1 KGHSH and CDR2 LQKENI. Trimming removed 3 bases from V and 1 base from J, with 7 bases in between.

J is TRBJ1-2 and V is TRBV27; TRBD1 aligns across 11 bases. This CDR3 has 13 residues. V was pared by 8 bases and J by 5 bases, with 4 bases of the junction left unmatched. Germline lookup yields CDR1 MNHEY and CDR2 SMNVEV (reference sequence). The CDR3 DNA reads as TGTGCCAGCGGGACAGGGGGATTTTATGGCTACACCTTC. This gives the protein CASGTGGFYGYTF.

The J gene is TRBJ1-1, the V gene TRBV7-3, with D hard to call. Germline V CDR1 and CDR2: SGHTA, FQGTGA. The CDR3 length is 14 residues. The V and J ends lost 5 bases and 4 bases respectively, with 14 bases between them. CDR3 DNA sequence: TGTGCCAGCAGCCCGGCGGGGAAGGGCACTGAAGCTTTCTTT. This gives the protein CASSPAGKGTEAFF.

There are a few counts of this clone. The CDR3 nucleotides read TGTGCCAGTAGTATTGGATTTTACCAGCCCCAGCATTTT. Translation gives CASSIGFYQPQHF. J is TRBJ1-5 and V is TRBV19; the D is unclear. The CDR3 is made up of 13 amino acids. Trimming cost V 3 bases and J 7 bases, with 10 bases left between them. Per germline, CDR1 LNHDA and CDR2 SQIVND (reference sequence).

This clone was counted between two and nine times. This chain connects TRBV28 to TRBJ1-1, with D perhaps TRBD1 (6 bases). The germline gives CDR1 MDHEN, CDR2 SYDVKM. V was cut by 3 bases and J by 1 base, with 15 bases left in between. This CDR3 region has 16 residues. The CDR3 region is CASSLHLRGENTEAFF. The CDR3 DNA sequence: TGTGCCAGCAGTTTGCACCTAAGGGGGGAGAACACTGAAGCTTTCTTT.

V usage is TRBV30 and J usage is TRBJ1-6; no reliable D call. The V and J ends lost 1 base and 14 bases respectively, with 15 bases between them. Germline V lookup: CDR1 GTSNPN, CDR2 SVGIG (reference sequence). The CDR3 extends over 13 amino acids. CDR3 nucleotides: TGTGCCTGGAGTGACGGACCCATTATTTCCCTCCACTTT. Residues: CAWSDGPIISLHF.